Below, 7 T cell receptor beta chains from the same sample are listed, as sequenced in a study of radiation and T cells in renal cell carcinoma. The protocol was immunoSEQ multiplex PCR, while the TCRdb copy is restricted to in-frame clones and leaves out a portion. Of about 150,000 clones detected, 87% appear once; the ten largest clones hold 13%. Time point: blood 2 weeks post-SBRT. Treatment specified: 15 Gy SBRT to primary tumor, nephrectomy 4 weeks later. Sequences were derived from blood, sampled from a patient whose treatment included radiotherapy and nephrectomy. These receptors all come from a woman aged 50 to 60 with renal cell carcinoma.

This clone was seen just once. The chain is built from TRBV7-2 and TRBJ2-5, with D perhaps matching TRBD1 (5 bases). The V gene lost 1 base and the J gene lost 5 bases, with 11 bases spanning the gap. In germline, CDR1 is SGHTA, CDR2 FQGNSA. This CDR3 has 14 residues. The CDR3 here is CASSLGVGVETQYF. The CDR3 coding sequence is TGTGCCAGCAGCTTAGGGGTAGGGGTGGAGACCCAGTACTTC.

The gene calls are TRBV6-5 and TRBJ1-2, with D uncertain. V dropped 3 bases and J dropped 4 bases, with 15 bases sitting between them. This CDR3 is built from 15 residues. The germline V gene encodes CDR1 MNHEY and CDR2 SVGAGI. The CDR3 region has the DNA TGTGCCAGCAGTTATGAGTCAGGCGTGGGCTATGGCTACACCTTC. Encoded protein: CASSYESGVGYGYTF.

V gene TRBV7-3 combines with J gene TRBJ2-2, with 8 bases matching TRBD1. The CDR3 contains 14 residues. The germline V gene encodes CDR1 SGHTA and CDR2 FQGTGA. With V trimmed by 6 bases and J by 7 bases, 7 bases remained unmatched. CDR3 bases: TGTGCCAGCAGTAAGGACAGGGCGGGCGGGGAGCTGTTTTTT. Its protein product is CASSKDRAGGELFF.

The rearrangement uses TRBV7-2 and TRBJ2-3; no reliable D call. Germline CDR1 reads SGHTA; CDR2 reads FQGNSA. The CDR3 has 13 amino acids. V dropped 5 bases and J dropped 4 bases, with 10 bases sitting between them. CDR3 sequence (DNA): TGTGCCAGCAGCCGCGACGCAGCAGATACGCAGTATTTT. Translated: CASSRDAADTQYF.

The CDR3 spells CSARLGGYTF. The CDR3 DNA follows: TGCAGTGCTAGGTTAGGGGGCTACACCTTC. This chain connects TRBV20-1 to TRBJ1-2; no definite D call. Germline assignment: CDR1 DFQATT and CDR2 SNEGSKA (reference sequence). CDR3 length: 10 residues. Trimming took off 3 bases at V and 8 bases at J, with 7 bases between the two ends.

This clone appeared a single time. The chain employs TRBV7-9 and TRBJ1-2; TRBD1 matches 7 bases. The V segment lost 5 bases and the J segment 4 bases; nucleotides outside the gene matches: 7. The CDR3 length is 14 residues. Looked up from germline, CDR1 is SEHNR and CDR2 is FQNEAQ (reference sequence). As DNA, the CDR3 is TGTGCCAGCAGCCCACAGGGGCAGGTCTATGGCTACACCTTC. Translated, it gives CASSPQGQVYGYTF.

Turning to this clone: At one end, the junction sequence differs from germline, possibly due to a read error. J is TRBJ1-1 and V is TRBV6-5; 7 nucleotides match TRBD1. Germline CDR1 reads MNHEY; CDR2 reads SVGAGI. The CDR3 covers 11 residues. The CDR3 region is CASSRQGETTF. CDR3 sequence (DNA): TGTGCCAGCAGCCGACAGGGCGAAACCACTTTT.